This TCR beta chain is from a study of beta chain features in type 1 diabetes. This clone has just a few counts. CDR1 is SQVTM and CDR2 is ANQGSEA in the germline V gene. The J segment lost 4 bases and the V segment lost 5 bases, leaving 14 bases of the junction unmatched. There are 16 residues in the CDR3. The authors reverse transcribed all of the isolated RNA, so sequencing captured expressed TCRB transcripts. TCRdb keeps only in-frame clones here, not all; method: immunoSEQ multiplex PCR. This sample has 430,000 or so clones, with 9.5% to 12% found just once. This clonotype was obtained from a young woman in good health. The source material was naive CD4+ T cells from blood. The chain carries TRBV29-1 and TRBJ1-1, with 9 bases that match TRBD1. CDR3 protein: CSVRHRGLWMVTEAFF. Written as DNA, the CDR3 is TGCAGCGTTCGTCACAGGGGGCTATGGATGGTCACTGAAGCTTTCTTT.